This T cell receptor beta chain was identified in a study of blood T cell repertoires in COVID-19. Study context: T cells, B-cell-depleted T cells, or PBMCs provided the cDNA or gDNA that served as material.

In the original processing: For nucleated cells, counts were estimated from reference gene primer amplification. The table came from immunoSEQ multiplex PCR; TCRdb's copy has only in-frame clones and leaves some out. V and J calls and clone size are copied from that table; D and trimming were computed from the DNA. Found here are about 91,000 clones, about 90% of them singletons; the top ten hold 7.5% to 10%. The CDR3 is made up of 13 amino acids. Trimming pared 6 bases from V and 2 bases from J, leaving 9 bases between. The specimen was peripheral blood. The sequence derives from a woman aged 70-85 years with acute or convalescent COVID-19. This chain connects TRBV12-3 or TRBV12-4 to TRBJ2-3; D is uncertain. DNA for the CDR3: TGTGCCAGCAGCGCACTGGTCACAGATACGCAGTATTTT. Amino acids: CASSALVTDTQYF.